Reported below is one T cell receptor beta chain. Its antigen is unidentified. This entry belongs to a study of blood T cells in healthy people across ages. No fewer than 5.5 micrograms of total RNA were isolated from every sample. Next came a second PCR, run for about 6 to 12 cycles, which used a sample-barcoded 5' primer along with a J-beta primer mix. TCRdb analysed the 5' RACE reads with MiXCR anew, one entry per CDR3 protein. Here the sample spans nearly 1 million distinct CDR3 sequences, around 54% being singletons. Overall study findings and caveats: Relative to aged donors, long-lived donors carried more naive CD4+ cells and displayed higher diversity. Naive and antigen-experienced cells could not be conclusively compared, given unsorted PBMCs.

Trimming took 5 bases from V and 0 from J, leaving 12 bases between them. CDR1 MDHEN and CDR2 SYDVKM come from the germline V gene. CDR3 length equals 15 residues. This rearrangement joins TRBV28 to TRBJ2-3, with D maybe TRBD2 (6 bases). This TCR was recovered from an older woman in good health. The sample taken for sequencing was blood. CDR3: CASSPHGTSTDTQYF. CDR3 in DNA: TGTGCCAGCAGTCCCCACGGGACTAGCACAGATACGCAGTATTTT.